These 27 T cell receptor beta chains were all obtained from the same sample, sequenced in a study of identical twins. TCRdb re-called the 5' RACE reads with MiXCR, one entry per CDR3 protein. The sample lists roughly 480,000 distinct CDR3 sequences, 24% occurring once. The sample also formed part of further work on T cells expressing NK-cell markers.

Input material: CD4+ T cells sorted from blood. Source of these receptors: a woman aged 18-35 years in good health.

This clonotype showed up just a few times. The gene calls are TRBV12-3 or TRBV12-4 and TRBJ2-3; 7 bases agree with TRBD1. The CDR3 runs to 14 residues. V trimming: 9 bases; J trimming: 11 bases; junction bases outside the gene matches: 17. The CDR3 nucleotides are TGTGCCAGTCTCCGGGACAGTCGTTTCAAGGGGCAGTATTTT. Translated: CASLRDSRFKGQYF.

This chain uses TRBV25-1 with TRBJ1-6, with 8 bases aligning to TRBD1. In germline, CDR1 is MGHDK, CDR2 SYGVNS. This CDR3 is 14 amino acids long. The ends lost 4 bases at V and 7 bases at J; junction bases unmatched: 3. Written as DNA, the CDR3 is TGTGCCAGCAGTGGACAGGGGTGGAATTCACCCCTCCACTTT. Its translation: CASSGQGWNSPLHF. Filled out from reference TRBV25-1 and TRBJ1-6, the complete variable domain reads EADIYQTPRYLVIGTGKKITLECSQTMGHDKMYWYQQDPGMELHLIHYSYGVNSTEKGDLSSESTVSRIRTEHFPLTLESARPSHTSQYLCASSGQGWNSPLHFGNGTRLTVT.

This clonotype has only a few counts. The CDR3 loop reads CASSLDRDGDTQYF. In DNA, the CDR3 is TGCGCCAGCAGCTTGGACCGAGACGGAGATACGCAGTATTTT. The chain joins TRBV5-1 to TRBJ2-3, with unresolved D. This CDR3 has 14 amino acids. Looked up from germline, CDR1 is SGHRS and CDR2 is YFSETQ. Trimming pared 0 bases from V and 5 bases from J, leaving 10 bases between.

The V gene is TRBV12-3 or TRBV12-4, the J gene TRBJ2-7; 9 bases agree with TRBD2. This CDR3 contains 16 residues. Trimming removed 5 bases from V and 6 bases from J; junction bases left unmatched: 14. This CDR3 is CASSPLAGSALPEQYF. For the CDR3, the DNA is TGTGCCAGCAGTCCTCTAGCGGGAAGCGCGCTACCCGAGCAGTACTTC.

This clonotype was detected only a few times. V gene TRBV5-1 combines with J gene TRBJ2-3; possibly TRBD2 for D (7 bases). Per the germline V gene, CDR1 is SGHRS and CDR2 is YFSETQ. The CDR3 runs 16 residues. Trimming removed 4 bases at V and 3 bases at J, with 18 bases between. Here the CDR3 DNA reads TGCGCCAGCAGCCAGACAGGCGGGAGCTCAACAGATACGCAGTATTTT. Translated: CASSQTGGSSTDTQYF.

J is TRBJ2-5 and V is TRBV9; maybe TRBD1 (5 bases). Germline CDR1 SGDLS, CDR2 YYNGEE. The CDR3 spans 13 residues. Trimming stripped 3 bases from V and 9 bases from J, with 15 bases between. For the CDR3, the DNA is TGTGCCAGCAGCGAGGGGCCCTACGATCCCCAGTACTTC. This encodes CASSEGPYDPQYF.

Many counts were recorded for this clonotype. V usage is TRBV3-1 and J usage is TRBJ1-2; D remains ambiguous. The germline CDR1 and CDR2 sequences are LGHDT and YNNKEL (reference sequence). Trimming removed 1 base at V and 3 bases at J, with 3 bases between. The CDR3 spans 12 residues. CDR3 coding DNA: TGTGCCAGCAGCCAAGGTGACTATGGCTACACCTTC. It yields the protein CASSQGDYGYTF.

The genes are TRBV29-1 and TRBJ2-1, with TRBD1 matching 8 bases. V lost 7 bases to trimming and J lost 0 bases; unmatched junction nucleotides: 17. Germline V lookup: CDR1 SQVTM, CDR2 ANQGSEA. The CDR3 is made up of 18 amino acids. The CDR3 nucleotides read TGCAGCGCGGTCAGAGGACAGGGCCTAGGGGGCTCCTACAATGAGCAGTTCTTC. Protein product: CSAVRGQGLGGSYNEQFF.

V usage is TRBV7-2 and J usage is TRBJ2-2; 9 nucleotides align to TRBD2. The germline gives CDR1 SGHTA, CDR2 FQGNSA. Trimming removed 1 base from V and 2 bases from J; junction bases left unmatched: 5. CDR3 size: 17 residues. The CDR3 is CASSLGRLAVNTGELFF. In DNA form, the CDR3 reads TGTGCCAGCAGCTTAGGACGACTAGCGGTTAACACCGGGGAGCTGTTTTTT.

DNA of the CDR3: TGTGCCAGCAGTATGACTAGCTTCGGTGAGCAGTTCTTC. Translated, it gives CASSMTSFGEQFF. The chain employs TRBV6-1 and TRBJ2-1, with 7 bases matching TRBD2. V gave up 5 bases and J gave up 9 bases; unmatched junction bases: 7. The CDR3 has 13 residues. The germline V gene encodes CDR1 MNHNS and CDR2 SASEGT.

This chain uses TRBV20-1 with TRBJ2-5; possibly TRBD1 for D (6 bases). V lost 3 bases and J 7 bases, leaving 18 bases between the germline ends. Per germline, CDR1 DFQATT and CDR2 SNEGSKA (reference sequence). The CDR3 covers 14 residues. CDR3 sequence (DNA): TGCAGTGCTAGCTCCAGGGGTCGGTCGAGGACCCAGTACTTC. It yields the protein CSASSRGRSRTQYF.

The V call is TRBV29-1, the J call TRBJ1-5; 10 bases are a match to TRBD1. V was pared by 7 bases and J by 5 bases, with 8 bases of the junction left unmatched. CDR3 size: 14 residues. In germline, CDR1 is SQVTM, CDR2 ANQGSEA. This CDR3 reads CSARTGGSHQPQHF. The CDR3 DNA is TGCAGCGCCCGGACAGGGGGATCCCATCAGCCCCAGCATTTT.

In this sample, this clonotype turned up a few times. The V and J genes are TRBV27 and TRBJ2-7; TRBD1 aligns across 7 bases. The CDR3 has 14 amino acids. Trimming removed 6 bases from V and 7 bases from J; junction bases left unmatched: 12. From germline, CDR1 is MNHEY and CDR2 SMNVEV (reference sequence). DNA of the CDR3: TGTGCCAGCAGAAGACAGGGCTTAGTGGGAGAGCAGTACTTC. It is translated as CASRRQGLVGEQYF.

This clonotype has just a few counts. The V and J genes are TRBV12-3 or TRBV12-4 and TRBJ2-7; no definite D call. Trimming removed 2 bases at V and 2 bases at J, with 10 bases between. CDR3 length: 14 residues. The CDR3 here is CASSLSSRTYEQYF. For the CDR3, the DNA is TGTGCCAGCAGTTTAAGCTCTCGAACCTACGAGCAGTACTTC.

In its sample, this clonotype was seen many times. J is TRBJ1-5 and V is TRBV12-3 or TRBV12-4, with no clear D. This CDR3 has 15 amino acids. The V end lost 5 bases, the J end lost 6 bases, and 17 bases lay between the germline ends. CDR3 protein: CASSPDFGPAQPQHF. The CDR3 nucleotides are TGTGCCAGCAGTCCCGATTTCGGCCCGGCTCAGCCCCAGCATTTT.

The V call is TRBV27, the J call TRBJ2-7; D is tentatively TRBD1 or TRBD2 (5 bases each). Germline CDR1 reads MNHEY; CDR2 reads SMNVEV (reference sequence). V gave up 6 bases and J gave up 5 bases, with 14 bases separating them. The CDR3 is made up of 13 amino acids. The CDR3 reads CASRGEGTHEQYF. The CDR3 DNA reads TGTGCCAGCAGGGGCGAGGGGACCCACGAGCAGTACTTC.

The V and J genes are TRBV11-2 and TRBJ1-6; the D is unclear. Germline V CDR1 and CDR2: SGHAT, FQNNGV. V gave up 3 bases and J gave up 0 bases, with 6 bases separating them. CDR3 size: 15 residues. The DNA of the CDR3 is TGTGCCAGCAGCTTCTCGGTCTCCTATAATTCACCCCTCCACTTT. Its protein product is CASSFSVSYNSPLHF.

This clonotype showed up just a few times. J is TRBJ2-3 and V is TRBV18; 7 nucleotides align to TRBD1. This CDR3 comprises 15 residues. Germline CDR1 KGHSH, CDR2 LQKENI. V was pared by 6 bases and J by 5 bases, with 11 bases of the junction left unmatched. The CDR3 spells CASSPKQGTGDTQYF. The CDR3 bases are TGTGCCAGCTCGCCCAAACAGGGGACGGGAGATACGCAGTATTTT. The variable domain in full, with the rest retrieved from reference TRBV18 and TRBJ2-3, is NAGVMQNPRHLVRRRGQEARLRCSPMKGHSHVYWYRQLPEEGLKFMVYLQKENIIDESGMPKERFSAEFPKEGPSILRIQQVVRGDSAAYFCASSPKQGTGDTQYFGPGTRLTVL.

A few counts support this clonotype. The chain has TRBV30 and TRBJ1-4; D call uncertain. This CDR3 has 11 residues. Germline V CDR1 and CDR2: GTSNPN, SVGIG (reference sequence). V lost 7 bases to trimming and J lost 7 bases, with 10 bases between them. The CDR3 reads CASKSIEKLFF. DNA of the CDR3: TGTGCCTCCAAATCTATTGAAAAACTGTTTTTT.

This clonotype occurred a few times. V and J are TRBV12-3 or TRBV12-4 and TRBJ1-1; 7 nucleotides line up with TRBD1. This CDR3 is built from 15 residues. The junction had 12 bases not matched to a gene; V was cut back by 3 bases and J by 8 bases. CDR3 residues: CASSFLPLTGPEAFF. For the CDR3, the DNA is TGTGCCAGCAGTTTCCTCCCCCTGACAGGGCCCGAAGCTTTCTTT.

The CDR3 sequence: CASSLTRGSTDTQYF. In nucleotides, the CDR3 is TGTGCCAGCAGCTTAACGAGGGGGTCCACAGATACGCAGTATTTT. The rearrangement uses TRBV7-9 and TRBJ2-3; TRBD1 might be the D (6 bases). The germline CDR1 and CDR2 sequences are SEHNR and FQNEAQ (reference sequence). The CDR3 runs to 15 residues. Trimming pared 2 bases from V and 2 bases from J, leaving 11 bases between.

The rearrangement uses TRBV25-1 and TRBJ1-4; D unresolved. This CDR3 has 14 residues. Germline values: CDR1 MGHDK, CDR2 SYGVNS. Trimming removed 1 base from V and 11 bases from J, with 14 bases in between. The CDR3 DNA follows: TGTGCCAGCAGTGAATTTGGGATATCGAAGAAACTGTTTTTT. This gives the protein CASSEFGISKKLFF.

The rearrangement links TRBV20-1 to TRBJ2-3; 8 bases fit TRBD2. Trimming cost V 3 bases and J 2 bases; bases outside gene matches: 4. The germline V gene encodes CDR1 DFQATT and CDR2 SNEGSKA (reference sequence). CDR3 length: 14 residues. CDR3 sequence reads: CSASASGYTDTQYF. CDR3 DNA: TGCAGTGCTAGTGCTAGCGGGTACACAGATACGCAGTATTTT.

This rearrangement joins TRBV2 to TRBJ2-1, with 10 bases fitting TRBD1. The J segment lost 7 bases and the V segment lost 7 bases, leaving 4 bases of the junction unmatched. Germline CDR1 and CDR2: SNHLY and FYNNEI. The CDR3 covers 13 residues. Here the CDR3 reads CASISDRGNEQFF. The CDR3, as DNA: TGTGCCAGCATTTCGGACAGGGGGAATGAGCAGTTCTTC.

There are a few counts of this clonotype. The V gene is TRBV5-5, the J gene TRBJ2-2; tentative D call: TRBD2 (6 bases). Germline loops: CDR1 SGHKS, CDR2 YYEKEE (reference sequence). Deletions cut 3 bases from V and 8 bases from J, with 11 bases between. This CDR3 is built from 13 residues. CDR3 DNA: TGTGCCAGCAGCTCGGAGGGGCTAGGGGAGCTGTTTTTT. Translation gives CASSSEGLGELFF.

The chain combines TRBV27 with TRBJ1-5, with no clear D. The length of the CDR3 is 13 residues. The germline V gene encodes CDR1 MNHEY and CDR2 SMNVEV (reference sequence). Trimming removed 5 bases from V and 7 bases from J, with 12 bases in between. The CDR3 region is CASSEARRQPQHF. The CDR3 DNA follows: TGTGCCAGCAGTGAGGCCCGGCGCCAGCCCCAGCATTTT.

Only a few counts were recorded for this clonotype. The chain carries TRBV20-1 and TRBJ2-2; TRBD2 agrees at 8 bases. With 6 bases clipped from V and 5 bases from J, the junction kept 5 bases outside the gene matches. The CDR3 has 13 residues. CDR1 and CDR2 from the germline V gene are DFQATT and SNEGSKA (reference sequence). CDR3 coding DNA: TGCAGTGCGGGCGGGAGGCCGACCGGGGAGCTGTTTTTT. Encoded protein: CSAGGRPTGELFF.